This TCR beta chain was captured by sequencing in a study of blood T cell repertoires in COVID-19. About the study: Samples came from the United States, Italy and Spain, spanning acute and convalescent COVID-19. In each case, the material was cDNA or gDNA derived from T cells, B-cell-depleted T cells, or PBMCs.

Authors' data handling: Reference gene primer amplification yielded estimated nucleated cell counts. Produced via immunoSEQ multiplex PCR; TCRdb's table is partial and in-frame only. Clonal size and the V and J genes are those of that table, whereas D and trimming came from the DNA. The sample has some 140,000 clones; roughly 85% are singletons. The CDR3 contains 11 residues. Germline V CDR1 and CDR2: MDHEN, SYDVKM. Trimming cost V 4 bases and J 5 bases, with 6 bases left between them. The TCR sequence derives from a man aged 55 to 70 with acute or convalescent COVID-19. Sequencing input: peripheral blood. The rearrangement uses TRBV28 and TRBJ2-7; D remains unclear. CDR3 protein: CASSSPNEQYF. Written as DNA, the CDR3 is TGTGCCAGCAGTTCCCCCAACGAGCAGTACTTC.